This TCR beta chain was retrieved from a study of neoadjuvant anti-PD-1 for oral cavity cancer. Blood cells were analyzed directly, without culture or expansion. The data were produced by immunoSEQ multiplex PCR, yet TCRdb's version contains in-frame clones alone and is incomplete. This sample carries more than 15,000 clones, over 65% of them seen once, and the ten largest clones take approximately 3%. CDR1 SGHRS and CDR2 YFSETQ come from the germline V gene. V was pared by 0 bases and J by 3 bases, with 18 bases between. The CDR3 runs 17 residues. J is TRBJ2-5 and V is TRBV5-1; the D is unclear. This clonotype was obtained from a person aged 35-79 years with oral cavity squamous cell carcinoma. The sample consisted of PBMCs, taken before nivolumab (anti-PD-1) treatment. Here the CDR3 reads CASSLASSTAAKETQYF. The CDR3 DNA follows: TGCGCCAGCAGCTTGGCCAGTTCAACTGCAGCTAAAGAGACCCAGTACTTC.